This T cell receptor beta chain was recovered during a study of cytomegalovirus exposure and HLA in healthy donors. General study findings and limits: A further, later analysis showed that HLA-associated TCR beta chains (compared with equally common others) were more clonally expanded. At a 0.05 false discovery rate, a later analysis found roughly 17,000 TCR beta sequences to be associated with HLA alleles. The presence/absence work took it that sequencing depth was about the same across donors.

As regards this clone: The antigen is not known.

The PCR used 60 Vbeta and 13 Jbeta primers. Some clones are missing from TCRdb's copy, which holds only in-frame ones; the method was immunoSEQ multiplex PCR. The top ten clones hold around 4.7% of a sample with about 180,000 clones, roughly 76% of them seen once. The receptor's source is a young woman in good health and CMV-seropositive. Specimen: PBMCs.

The CDR3 loop is CASSRILAEETQYF. The CDR3, as DNA: TGTGCCAGCAGCCGTATACTAGCCGAAGAGACCCAGTACTTC. The V call is TRBV5-8, the J call TRBJ2-5, with a possible D match to TRBD2 (6 bases). The germline CDR1 and CDR2 sequences are SGHTS and YDEGEE. The CDR3 extends over 14 amino acids. V shed 4 bases and J shed 3 bases, with 13 bases lying between them.